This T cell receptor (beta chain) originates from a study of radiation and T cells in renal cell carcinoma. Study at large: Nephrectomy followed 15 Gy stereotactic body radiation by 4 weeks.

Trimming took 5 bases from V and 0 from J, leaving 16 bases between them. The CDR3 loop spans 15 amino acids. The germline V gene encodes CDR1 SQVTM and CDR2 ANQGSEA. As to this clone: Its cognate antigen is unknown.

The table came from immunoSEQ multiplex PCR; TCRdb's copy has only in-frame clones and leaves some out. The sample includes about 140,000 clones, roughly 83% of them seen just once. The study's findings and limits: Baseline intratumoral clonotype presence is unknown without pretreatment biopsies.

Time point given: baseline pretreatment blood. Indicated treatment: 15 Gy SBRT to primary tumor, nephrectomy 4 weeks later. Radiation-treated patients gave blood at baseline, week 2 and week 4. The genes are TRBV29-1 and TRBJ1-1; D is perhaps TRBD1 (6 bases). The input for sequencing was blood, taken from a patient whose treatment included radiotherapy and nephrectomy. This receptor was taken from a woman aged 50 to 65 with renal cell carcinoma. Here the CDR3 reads CSVQRQAALNTEAFF. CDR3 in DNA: TGCAGCGTTCAGAGACAGGCTGCACTGAACACTGAAGCTTTCTTT.